Below are 5 T cell receptor beta chains sequenced from a single sample in a study of cytomegalovirus exposure and HLA in healthy donors. Researchers ran the PCR with 60 Vbeta and 13 Jbeta primers. The protocol was immunoSEQ multiplex PCR, while the TCRdb copy is restricted to in-frame clones and leaves out a portion. The table includes 85,000 to 120,000 clones, approximately 87% detected once. Sequencing input: PBMCs. Receptors originate from a man aged 35-49 years in good health and CMV-seronegative.

The chain joins TRBV9 to TRBJ1-1; 7 nucleotides match TRBD1. The length of the CDR3 is 14 residues. V lost 3 bases and J lost 0; bases outside the gene matches: 2. Germline V gene lookup returns CDR1 SGDLS and CDR2 YYNGEE. CDR3 protein: CASSATGVNTEAFF. CDR3 coding DNA: TGTGCCAGCAGCGCTACAGGGGTGAACACTGAAGCTTTCTTT.

J is TRBJ2-7 and V is TRBV11-2; D not resolved. The CDR3 runs to 14 residues. Trimming stripped 1 base from V and 0 bases from J, with 7 bases between. Germline V gene data show CDR1 as SGHAT and CDR2 as FQNNGV. CDR3 residues: CASSLVSGSYEQYF. The CDR3 bases are TGTGCCAGCAGCTTAGTCTCCGGCTCCTACGAGCAGTACTTC.

This rearrangement joins TRBV19 to TRBJ2-1, with 14 bases fitting TRBD2. V gave up 3 bases and J gave up 6 bases; unmatched junction bases: 13. CDR1 is LNHDA and CDR2 is SQIVND in the germline V gene (reference sequence). The CDR3 runs 19 residues. Here the CDR3 DNA reads TGTGCCAGTAGTATCCCTAGGACTAGCGGGGGGAGTCCCCCCAATGAGCAGTTCTTC. Amino acid sequence: CASSIPRTSGGSPPNEQFF.

This chain joins TRBV7-9 and TRBJ2-3; 8 nucleotides line up with TRBD2. V lost 2 bases and J lost 3; bases outside the gene matches: 4. Per germline, CDR1 SEHNR and CDR2 FQNEAQ (reference sequence). This CDR3 has 15 residues. CDR3 amino acids: CASSLTSSGTDTQYF. Written as DNA, the CDR3 is TGTGCCAGCAGCTTAACTTCTAGCGGGACAGATACGCAGTATTTT.

The V gene is TRBV5-1, the J gene TRBJ2-2, with 11 bases fitting TRBD1. After removal of 3 bases from V and 0 bases from J, the junction contained 1 base not matched to a gene. Per germline, CDR1 SGHRS and CDR2 YFSETQ. This CDR3 contains 16 residues. CDR3 in amino acids: CASSWTGGANTGELFF. CDR3 nucleotides: TGCGCCAGCAGCTGGACAGGGGGCGCGAACACCGGGGAGCTGTTTTTT.